This record covers a single T cell receptor (beta chain). These data come from a study of blood T cell repertoires in COVID-19. Study details: The cDNA or gDNA used as material had been derived from T cells, B-cell-depleted T cells, or PBMCs.

Sequenced by immunoSEQ multiplex PCR; TCRdb stores in-frame clones only, minus some. The sample records 55,000 to 65,000 clones, almost 85% being singletons. Trimming took 6 bases from V and 4 from J, leaving 19 bases between them. The CDR3 totals 15 residues. Germline V gene sequence: CDR1 MGHRA, CDR2 YSYEKL. This sequence originates from a man aged 60 to 69 with acute or convalescent COVID-19. The chain joins TRBV4-1 to TRBJ2-7; D unresolved. The material sequenced was peripheral blood. The CDR3 here is CASSRKLESSYEQYF. The CDR3 nucleotides read TGCGCCAGCAGTCGTAAGCTAGAAAGCTCATACGAGCAGTACTTC.